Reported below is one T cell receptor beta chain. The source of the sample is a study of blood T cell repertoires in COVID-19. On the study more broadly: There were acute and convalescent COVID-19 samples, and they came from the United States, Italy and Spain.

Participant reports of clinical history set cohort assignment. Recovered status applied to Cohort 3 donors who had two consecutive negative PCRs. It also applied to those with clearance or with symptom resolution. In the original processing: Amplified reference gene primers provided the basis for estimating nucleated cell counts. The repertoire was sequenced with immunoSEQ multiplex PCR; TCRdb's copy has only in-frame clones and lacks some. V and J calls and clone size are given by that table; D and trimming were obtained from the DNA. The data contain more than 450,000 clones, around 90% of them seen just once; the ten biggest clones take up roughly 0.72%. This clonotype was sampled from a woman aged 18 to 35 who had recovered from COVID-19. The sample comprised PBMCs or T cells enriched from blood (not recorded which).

Here the CDR3 DNA reads TGTGCCAGCAGTTACGGGGGGTCGCTGGGATATGGCTACACCTTC. As protein: CASSYGGSLGYGYTF. The V gene is TRBV6-5, the J gene TRBJ1-2, with a possible D match to TRBD1 (5 bases). The germline gives CDR1 MNHEY, CDR2 SVGAGI. This CDR3 has 15 amino acids. V was shortened by 2 bases and J by 5 bases, with 15 bases between the two germline ends.